Presented here are 10 T cell receptor beta chains from one specimen sequenced in a study of T-cell memory formation after mild COVID-19. TCRdb reanalysed the 5' RACE reads using MiXCR and keeps one entry per CDR3 protein. There are roughly 370,000 distinct CDR3 sequences in the sample; about a sixth occur only once, and about 22% lies in the top ten. Sequenced material: PBMCs or a T cell subset sorted from them (not recorded which). The source is a man in his late teens or twenties who had mild COVID-19 (a few samples of this study predate the infection). Cell type and time point are not known.

This chain links TRBV7-2 with TRBJ1-5; D is possibly TRBD1 (5 bases). The CDR3 is made up of 14 amino acids. Trimming removed 4 bases from V and 8 bases from J, with 15 bases in between. Per the germline V gene, CDR1 is SGHTA and CDR2 is FQGNSA. Here the CDR3 reads CASSSNSGGEPQHF. The CDR3 DNA sequence: TGTGCCAGCAGCTCAAACTCTGGGGGAGAGCCCCAGCATTTT.

V and J are TRBV7-3 and TRBJ2-3; D remains ambiguous. Looked up from germline, CDR1 is SGHTA and CDR2 is FQGTGA. The CDR3 sequence is 16 residues long. Trimming took 0 bases from V and 0 from J, leaving 10 bases between them. CDR3 region: CASSLTGISSTDTQYF. CDR3 DNA sequence: TGTGCCAGCAGCTTAACGGGGATATCTAGCACAGATACGCAGTATTTT.

The sample holds a few counts of this clonotype. The genes are TRBV7-9 and TRBJ1-6, with D maybe TRBD1 (5 bases). The CDR3 totals 14 residues. In germline, CDR1 is SEHNR, CDR2 FQNEAQ (reference sequence). Trimming pared 5 bases from V and 6 bases from J, leaving 11 bases between. The chain's CDR3 is CASSIRDPNSPLHF. As DNA, the CDR3 is TGTGCCAGCAGCATCCGGGACCCTAATTCACCCCTCCACTTT.

This rearrangement joins TRBV12-3 or TRBV12-4 to TRBJ1-6; tentative D call: TRBD1 (6 bases). The V gene lost 3 bases and the J gene lost 3 bases, with 12 bases spanning the gap. This CDR3 contains 16 residues. The CDR3 region has the DNA TGTGCCAGCAGTTTGAGGGGGGGCGTCTATAATTCACCCCTCCACTTT. Amino acids: CASSLRGGVYNSPLHF.

To note about this clonotype: This may arise from a read error, as a much more abundant clone is one base away. The CDR3 loop reads CASRVYNEQFF. DNA of the CDR3: TGTGCCAGCAGGGTTTACAATGAGCAGTTCTTC. The rearrangement joins TRBV6-1 to TRBJ2-1; D unresolved. V was trimmed by 6 bases and J by 4 bases, leaving 4 bases between them. The CDR3 consists of 11 residues. Germline-derived CDR1 and CDR2 are MNHNS and SASEGT.

The sample holds a few counts of this clonotype. The chain links TRBV6-2 or TRBV6-3 to TRBJ2-1, with 7 bases matching TRBD1. The J segment lost 9 bases and the V segment lost 4 bases, leaving 6 bases of the junction unmatched. This CDR3 has 13 amino acids. CDR1 MNHEY and CDR2 SVGEGT come from the germline V gene. The CDR3 here is CASSWDYRGEQFF. CDR3 bases: TGTGCCAGCAGTTGGGATTACAGGGGTGAGCAGTTCTTC.

The J gene is TRBJ1-3, the V gene TRBV20-1; D is uncertain. There are 13 residues in the CDR3. CDR1 is DFQATT and CDR2 is SNEGSKA in the germline V gene (reference sequence). V was shortened by 6 bases and J by 9 bases, with 18 bases between the two germline ends. Here the CDR3 reads CSAKGQLSGTIYF. The CDR3, as DNA: TGCAGTGCGAAGGGCCAGCTTTCGGGCACCATATATTTT.

This clonotype was seen more than once but under ten times. V and J are TRBV20-1 and TRBJ2-2, with 9 bases identical to TRBD1. This CDR3 comprises 17 residues. Germline V lookup: CDR1 DFQATT, CDR2 SNEGSKA (reference sequence). With 0 bases clipped from V and 2 bases from J, the junction kept 7 bases outside the gene matches. DNA for the CDR3: TGCAGTGCTAGAGATATTAGGACAGGGGTCAACACCGGGGAGCTGTTTTTT. Translation: CSARDIRTGVNTGELFF.

This clonotype has only a few counts. The CDR3 DNA is TGTGCCAGCCAATCTAGCGGGGTATACAATGAGCAGTTCTTC. Its protein is CASQSSGVYNEQFF. The V call is TRBV27, the J call TRBJ2-1; 9 nucleotides match TRBD2. V lost 8 bases and J lost 4; bases outside the gene matches: 6. CDR1 and CDR2 from the germline V gene are MNHEY and SMNVEV (reference sequence). There are 14 residues in the CDR3.

This clonotype was counted between two and nine times. This rearrangement joins TRBV19 to TRBJ2-5; D may match TRBD1 or TRBD2 (5 bases each). The CDR3 runs to 13 residues. Germline loops: CDR1 LNHDA, CDR2 SQIVND (reference sequence). V shed 7 bases and J shed 0 bases, with 9 bases lying between them. The CDR3 coding sequence is TGTGCCAGTACCCGGGGCAACCAAGAGACCCAGTACTTC. This translates into CASTRGNQETQYF. The variable domain in full, completed from reference TRBV19 and TRBJ2-5, reads DGGITQSPKYLFRKEGQNVTLSCEQNLNHDAMYWYRQDPGQGLRLIYYSQIVNDFQKGDIAEGYSVSREKKESFPLTVTSAQKNPTAFYLCASTRGNQETQYFGPGTRLLVL.